This TCR beta chain was sequenced in a study of T cell changes during pregnancy in multiple sclerosis. Only in-frame clones appear in the TCRdb table, and some are missing; sequencing was by immunoSEQ multiplex PCR. The sample yields around 66,000 clones, 90% to 95% seen once. The CDR3 is made up of 15 amino acids. Per germline, CDR1 SEHNR and CDR2 FQNEAQ (reference sequence). V lost 6 bases and J 0 bases, leaving 14 bases between the germline ends. The sequencing here drew on peripheral blood, taken in the third trimester of pregnancy. The sequence came from a female donor in good health, enrolled as a control in a pregnancy study. The chain carries TRBV7-9 and TRBJ1-2; D possibly corresponds to TRBD1 (6 bases). The CDR3 sequence: CASRETGKANYGYTF. CDR3 nucleotides: TGTGCCAGCAGGGAGACAGGAAAAGCTAACTATGGCTACACCTTC.